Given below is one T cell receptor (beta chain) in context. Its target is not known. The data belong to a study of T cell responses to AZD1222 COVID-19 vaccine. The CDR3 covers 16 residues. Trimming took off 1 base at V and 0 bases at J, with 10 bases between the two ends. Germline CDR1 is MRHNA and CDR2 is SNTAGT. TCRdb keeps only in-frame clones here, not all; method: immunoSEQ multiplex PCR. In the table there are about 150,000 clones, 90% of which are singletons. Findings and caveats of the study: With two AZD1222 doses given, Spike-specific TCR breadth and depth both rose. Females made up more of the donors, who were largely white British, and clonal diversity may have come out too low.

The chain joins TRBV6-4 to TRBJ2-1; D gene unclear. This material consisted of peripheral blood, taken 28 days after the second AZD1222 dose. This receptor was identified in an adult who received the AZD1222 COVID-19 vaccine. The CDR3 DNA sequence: TGTGCCAGCAGTGACTTTCGGGCGTCCTCCTACAATGAGCAGTTCTTC. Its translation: CASSDFRASSYNEQFF.